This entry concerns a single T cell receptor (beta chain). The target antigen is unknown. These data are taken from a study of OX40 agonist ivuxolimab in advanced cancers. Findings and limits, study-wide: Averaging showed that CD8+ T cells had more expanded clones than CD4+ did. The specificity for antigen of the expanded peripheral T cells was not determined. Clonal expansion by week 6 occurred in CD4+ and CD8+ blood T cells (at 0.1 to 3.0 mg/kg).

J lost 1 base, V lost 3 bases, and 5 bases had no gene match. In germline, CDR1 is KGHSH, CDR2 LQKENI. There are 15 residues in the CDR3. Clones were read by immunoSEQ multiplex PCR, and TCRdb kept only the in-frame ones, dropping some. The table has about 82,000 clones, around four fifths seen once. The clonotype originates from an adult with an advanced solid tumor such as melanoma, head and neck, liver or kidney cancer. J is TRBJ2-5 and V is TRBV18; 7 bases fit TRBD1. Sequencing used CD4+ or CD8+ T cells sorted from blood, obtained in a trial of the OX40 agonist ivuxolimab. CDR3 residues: CASSPLQGVQETQYF. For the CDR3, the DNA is TGTGCCAGCTCACCTCTCCAGGGGGTCCAAGAGACCCAGTACTTC.